This entry lists 21 T cell receptor beta chains sequenced from one sample in a study of T cell responses to AZD1222 COVID-19 vaccine. This table comes from immunoSEQ multiplex PCR, and its TCRdb copy is limited to in-frame clones, with some not included. The sample lists 100,000 to 150,000 clones; roughly 90% were seen once. Sequenced here: peripheral blood, sampled on day 0 of AZD1222 vaccination. Receptors originate from an adult in good health.

CDR3 loop: CAISREFTDTQYF. DNA for the CDR3: TGTGCCATCAGTCGGGAATTCACAGATACGCAGTATTTT. The chain has TRBV10-3 and TRBJ2-3; a weak D match, TRBD2 (5 bases). This CDR3 has 13 amino acids. V lost 5 bases to trimming and J lost 2 bases, with 8 bases between them. Germline CDR1 ENHRY, CDR2 SYGVKD.

The chain couples TRBV6-5 to TRBJ2-7; D may match TRBD1 or TRBD2 (5 bases each). V gave up 0 bases and J gave up 2 bases, with 11 bases separating them. This CDR3 is built from 15 residues. Germline CDR1 reads MNHEY; CDR2 reads SVGAGI. The CDR3 spells CASSYSIVGAYEQYF. The CDR3 nucleotides are TGTGCCAGCAGTTACTCGATAGTGGGGGCCTACGAGCAGTACTTC.

The chain has TRBV19 and TRBJ2-1; D is unresolved. V was cut by 0 bases and J by 8 bases, with 5 bases left in between. This CDR3 comprises 12 residues. Germline V gene data show CDR1 as LNHDA and CDR2 as SQIVND (reference sequence). For the CDR3, the DNA is TGTGCCAGTAGTATAGAAGGTTATGAGCAGTTCTTC. Translation: CASSIEGYEQFF.

The chain combines TRBV6-5 with TRBJ2-1, with D perhaps matching TRBD2 (5 bases). V was shortened by 6 bases and J by 5 bases, with 8 bases between the two germline ends. CDR1 and CDR2 (germline): MNHEY, SVGAGI. The CDR3 is 12 amino acids. Written as DNA, the CDR3 is TGTGCCAGCAGGACGAGGGACAATGAGCAGTTCTTC. This translates into CASRTRDNEQFF.

The rearrangement links TRBV7-9 to TRBJ1-1, with a tentative D call TRBD1 (6 bases). V was trimmed by 6 bases and J by 4 bases, leaving 15 bases between them. CDR3 length: 14 residues. Germline values: CDR1 SEHNR, CDR2 FQNEAQ (reference sequence). For the CDR3, the DNA is TGTGCCAGCAGATCTGGGGGGGGCTCCACTGAAGCTTTCTTT. Encoded protein: CASRSGGGSTEAFF.

The chain is built from TRBV6-5 and TRBJ1-4; TRBD1 is a possible D gene (6 bases). Looked up from germline, CDR1 is MNHEY and CDR2 is SVGAGI. This CDR3 spans 16 amino acids. The germline V and J ends were trimmed by 4 bases and 4 bases, with 16 bases remaining between them. CDR3 nucleotides: TGTGCCAGCAGTTCCTTTACCGGGGGCGGTAATGAAAAACTGTTTTTT. The encoded protein is CASSSFTGGGNEKLFF.

Details on this clone: This specimen includes other DNA sequences encoding the same CDR3. The rearrangement links TRBV20-1 to TRBJ2-5; D unclear. The CDR3 sequence is 11 residues long. Trimming cost V 1 base and J 4 bases, with 4 bases left between them. Germline CDR1 DFQATT, CDR2 SNEGSKA (reference sequence). CDR3 nucleotide sequence: TGCAGTGCTAGAGTAGTAGAGACCCAGTACTTC. Translation: CSARVVETQYF.

The gene calls are TRBV19 and TRBJ2-5; D is unclear. Germline assignment: CDR1 LNHDA and CDR2 SQIVND (reference sequence). There are 14 residues in the CDR3. Trimming took off 4 bases at V and 2 bases at J, with 11 bases between the two ends. The CDR3 region has the DNA TGTGCCAGTAGTAGAGACCATTTACAAGAGACCCAGTACTTC. Amino acids: CASSRDHLQETQYF.

The chain joins TRBV2 to TRBJ2-3; 13 nucleotides agree with TRBD2. The ends lost 11 bases at V and 3 bases at J; junction bases unmatched: 11. CDR3 length: 16 residues. Germline assignment: CDR1 SNHLY and CDR2 FYNNEI. CDR3: CAGRWTSGSKTDTQYF. Here the CDR3 DNA reads TGTGCCGGGAGATGGACTAGCGGGAGTAAAACAGATACGCAGTATTTT.

This chain joins TRBV12-3 or TRBV12-4 and TRBJ1-2; D ambiguous. The length of the CDR3 is 12 residues. V was cut by 5 bases and J by 8 bases, with 12 bases left in between. The CDR3 loop reads CASSLGFLGYTF. CDR3 DNA: TGTGCCAGCAGTCTTGGCTTTCTGGGCTACACCTTC.

V and J are TRBV19 and TRBJ2-2; D may be TRBD1 (5 bases). V lost 6 bases and J 7 bases, leaving 18 bases between the germline ends. CDR1 and CDR2 from the germline V gene are LNHDA and SQIVND (reference sequence). The CDR3 extends over 15 amino acids. CDR3 in DNA: TGTGCCAGTAGATGGGCCCAGGCAAGGGGCGGGGAGCTGTTTTTT. The encoded protein is CASRWAQARGGELFF.

The chain has TRBV5-6 and TRBJ2-7; D may correspond to TRBD1 or TRBD2 (6 bases each). V was clipped by 2 bases and J by 6 bases, with 15 bases between them. The CDR3 is made up of 14 amino acids. Germline-derived CDR1 and CDR2 are SGHDT and YYEEEE. CDR3 region: CASSFNREELEQYF. The CDR3, as DNA: TGTGCCAGCAGCTTTAACAGGGAGGAGCTCGAGCAGTACTTC.

The chain has TRBV11-2 and TRBJ2-1, with 13 nucleotides matching TRBD2. From germline, CDR1 is SGHAT and CDR2 FQNNGV. Unmatched junction bases numbered 4, after V lost 3 bases and J lost 8 bases. This CDR3 region has 15 residues. The CDR3 sequence is CASSFRTSGSHEQFF. The CDR3 bases are TGTGCCAGCAGCTTTCGGACTAGCGGGAGTCATGAGCAGTTCTTC. The whole variable domain, remainder taken from reference TRBV11-2 and TRBJ2-1, is EAGVAQSPRYKIIEKRQSVAFWCNPISGHATLYWYQQILGQGPKLLIQFQNNGVVDDSQLPKDRFSAERLKGVDSTLKIQPAKLEDSAVYLCASSFRTSGSHEQFFGPGTRLTVL.

The chain combines TRBV9 with TRBJ1-6; no clear D gene. V lost 0 bases and J 5 bases, leaving 6 bases between the germline ends. The CDR3 is 14 residues long. Germline V gene sequence: CDR1 SGDLS, CDR2 YYNGEE. CDR3 region: CASSVGRNNSPLHF. CDR3 sequence (DNA): TGTGCCAGCAGCGTAGGACGGAATAATTCACCCCTCCACTTT. Looking up the rest from reference TRBV9 and TRBJ1-6 gives the full variable domain: DSGVTQTPKHLITATGQRVTLRCSPRSGDLSVYWYQQSLDQGLQFLIQYYNGEERAKGNILERFSAQQFPDLHSELNLSSLELGDSALYFCASSVGRNNSPLHFGNGTRLTVT.

The chain employs TRBV10-1 and TRBJ2-7; D is possibly TRBD1 (6 bases). V dropped 0 bases and J dropped 6 bases, with 9 bases sitting between them. CDR3 length: 13 residues. Germline V gene data show CDR1 as WNHNN and CDR2 as SYGVQD (reference sequence). The CDR3 reads CASSESWGREQYF. CDR3 DNA sequence: TGCGCCAGCAGTGAGTCTTGGGGGCGCGAGCAGTACTTC.

The chain recombines TRBV19 with TRBJ2-1; tentative D call: TRBD2 (5 bases). The V gene's germline CDR1 is LNHDA and CDR2 SQIVND (reference sequence). This CDR3 has 16 residues. V was shortened by 7 bases and J by 4 bases, with 20 bases between the two germline ends. CDR3 protein: CASTPDQDFTYNEQFF. DNA of the CDR3: TGTGCCAGTACCCCCGATCAGGACTTTACTTACAATGAGCAGTTCTTC.

The V and J genes are TRBV4-2 and TRBJ2-3; 9 nucleotides line up with TRBD1. Per germline, CDR1 LGHNA and CDR2 YNFKEQ. CDR3 size: 14 residues. The trim removed 9 bases at V and 5 bases at J, leaving 9 bases unmatched. As DNA, the CDR3 is TGTGCCAGTAAACAGGGGGCCCACGAAGATACGCAGTATTTT. Amino acids: CASKQGAHEDTQYF.

The gene calls are TRBV7-9 and TRBJ1-2; D unclear. In germline, CDR1 is SEHNR, CDR2 FQNEAQ (reference sequence). V was pared by 7 bases and J by 13 bases, with 22 bases between. The CDR3 runs to 13 residues. CDR3 sequence (DNA): TGTGCCAGCACCTCCGGCGGCTCTGGGCTGTGCACCTTC. This translates into CASTSGGSGLCTF.

This chain links TRBV6-5 with TRBJ2-7; tentatively, D is TRBD1 or TRBD2 (6 bases each). Trimming left V 6 bases short and J 0 bases short, with 12 bases between. This CDR3 is 14 amino acids long. Germline loops: CDR1 MNHEY, CDR2 SVGAGI. The CDR3, as DNA: TGTGCCAGCAGGCGGGACATGAGCTCCTACGAGCAGTACTTC. It encodes CASRRDMSSYEQYF.

This clone was seen just once. One end of the junction is discordant with germline, which a read error may explain. The rearrangement joins TRBV19 to TRBJ2-4; D gene uncertain. From germline, CDR1 is LNHDA and CDR2 SQIVND (reference sequence). The CDR3 is 15 amino acids. The CDR3 coding sequence is TGTGCCAGTAGTATCGTGTCAACAGCCCAAAACATTCAGTACTTC. Its translation: CASSIVSTAQNIQYF.

This chain joins TRBV15 and TRBJ2-7; D is possibly TRBD1 (6 bases). Germline assignment: CDR1 LNHNV and CDR2 YYDKDF (reference sequence). This CDR3 has 18 amino acids. Trimming took off 3 bases at V and 1 base at J, with 22 bases between the two ends. The CDR3 sequence: CATSSGSVSGHWSYEQYF. CDR3 coding DNA: TGTGCCACCAGCAGTGGGTCGGTTTCGGGACACTGGTCCTACGAGCAGTACTTC.